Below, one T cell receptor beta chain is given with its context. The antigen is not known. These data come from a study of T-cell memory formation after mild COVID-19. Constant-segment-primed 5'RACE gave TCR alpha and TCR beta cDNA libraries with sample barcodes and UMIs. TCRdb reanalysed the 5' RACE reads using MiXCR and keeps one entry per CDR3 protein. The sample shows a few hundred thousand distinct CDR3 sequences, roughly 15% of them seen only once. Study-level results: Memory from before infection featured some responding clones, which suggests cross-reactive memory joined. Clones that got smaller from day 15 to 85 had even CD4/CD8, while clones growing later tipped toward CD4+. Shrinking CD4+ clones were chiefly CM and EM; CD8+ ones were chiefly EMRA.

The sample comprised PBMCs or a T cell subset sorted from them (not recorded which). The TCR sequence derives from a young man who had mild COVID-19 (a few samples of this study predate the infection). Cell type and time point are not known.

The CDR3 DNA follows: TGCAGCGTAAGTCCGGGACACGTTCCCGATGAAGCTTTCTTT. As protein: CSVSPGHVPDEAFF. The gene calls are TRBV29-1 and TRBJ1-1; possibly TRBD1 for D (6 bases). Germline assignment: CDR1 SQVTM and CDR2 ANQGSEA. V gave up 6 bases and J gave up 7 bases, with 21 bases separating them. This CDR3 is 14 amino acids long. Variable domain in full (rest from reference TRBV29-1 and TRBJ1-1): SAVISQKPSRDICQRGTSLTIQCQVDSQVTMMFWYRQQPGQSLTLIATANQGSEATYESGFVIDKFPISRPNLTFSTLTVSNMSPEDSSIYLCSVSPGHVPDEAFFGQGTRLTVV.